These 7 T cell receptor beta chains originate from one sample sequenced in a study of blood T cells in healthy people across ages. With a J-beta primer mix and a sample-barcoded 5' primer, a second PCR ran roughly 6 to 11 cycles. One entry per CDR3 protein, called by TCRdb with MiXCR from the 5' RACE reads. The sample carries 700,000 to 800,000 distinct CDR3 sequences, 43% recorded once. Sequencing was carried out using blood. These receptors were collected from a woman aged 60-75 years in good health.

This chain links TRBV7-9 with TRBJ1-2; TRBD1 might be the D (5 bases). This CDR3 is 15 amino acids long. Trimming took 3 bases from V and 2 from J, leaving 13 bases between them. Germline assignment: CDR1 SEHNR and CDR2 FQNEAQ (reference sequence). CDR3 bases: TGTGCCAGCAGCTTGGGACCGCTTTTAAACTATGGCTACACCTTC. Its protein product is CASSLGPLLNYGYTF. Full variable domain (missing parts from reference TRBV7-9 and TRBJ1-2): DTGVSQNPRHKITKRGQNVTFRCDPISEHNRLYWYRQTLGQGPEFLTYFQNEAQLEKSRLLSDRFSAERPKGSFSTLEIQRTEQGDSAMYLCASSLGPLLNYGYTFGSGTRLTVV.

V usage is TRBV12-3 or TRBV12-4 and J usage is TRBJ1-6; D is possibly TRBD1 (5 bases). Trimming took off 6 bases at V and 6 bases at J, with 12 bases between the two ends. The CDR3 is 14 amino acids. CDR3 coding DNA: TGTGCCAGCAGCCAGACCCAGGGTAATTCACCCCTCCACTTT. Translated, it gives CASSQTQGNSPLHF.

On this clonotype itself: This could be a read error, since a much larger clone is one nucleotide away. The rearrangement links TRBV10-3 to TRBJ2-7, with TRBD1 matching 9 bases. V lost 4 bases to trimming and J lost 7 bases; unmatched junction nucleotides: 5. CDR3 length: 13 amino acids. Germline CDR1 reads ENHRY; CDR2 reads SYGVKD. DNA for the CDR3: TGTGCCATCAGTGGGACAGGGGACAATGAGCAGTACTTC. This translates into CAISGTGDNEQYF.

This clonotype was seen more than once but under ten times. The CDR3 sequence is CSGPAVGGNIQYF. CDR3 in DNA: TGCAGTGGCCCAGCGGTGGGGGGAAACATTCAGTACTTC. The V and J genes are TRBV20-1 and TRBJ2-4, with D possibly matching TRBD2 (6 bases). The V gene's germline CDR1 is DFQATT and CDR2 SNEGSKA (reference sequence). The CDR3 totals 13 residues. Deletions cut 7 bases from V and 6 bases from J, with 16 bases between.

The gene calls are TRBV20-1 and TRBJ1-5, with 7 bases matching TRBD1. The CDR3 runs 15 residues. V dropped 6 bases and J dropped 4; count of bases not matched to a gene: 12. Germline assignment: CDR1 DFQATT and CDR2 SNEGSKA (reference sequence). This CDR3 reads CSAPNDRAKNQPQHF. The CDR3 DNA is TGCAGTGCCCCCAACGACAGGGCGAAGAATCAGCCCCAGCATTTT.

The rearrangement links TRBV5-4 to TRBJ2-1, with unresolved D. V was shortened by 7 bases and J by 6 bases, with 20 bases between the two germline ends. This CDR3 is 15 amino acids long. Germline CDR1 is SGHNT and CDR2 is YYREEE (reference sequence). CDR3 DNA: TGTGCCAGCCGTGTCAAAACGGCATCTTTCAATGAGCAGTTCTTC. Translation: CASRVKTASFNEQFF.

This clonotype came up once. The chain uses TRBV20-1 and TRBJ1-1; perhaps TRBD1 as D (5 bases). From germline, CDR1 is DFQATT and CDR2 SNEGSKA (reference sequence). Trimming left V 0 bases short and J 1 base short, with 9 bases between. The length of the CDR3 is 14 residues. CDR3 region: CSAREGRSNTEAFF. The DNA of the CDR3 is TGCAGTGCTAGAGAGGGACGGTCGAACACTGAAGCTTTCTTT.